The 6 T cell receptor beta chains in this list originate from one sample, sequenced in a study of regulatory T cells in long-lasting Graves disease. TCR beta libraries were built with iRepertoire HTBI primers and Arm-PCR of CDR3 regions. TCRdb reanalysed the multiplex PCR reads using MiXCR and keeps one entry per CDR3 protein. The sample holds 510,000 or so distinct CDR3 sequences, 12% seen once. Time point indicated: newly diagnosed GD, antithyroid drugs for less than 3 months. PBMC RNA served as the TCR library source. These records were also assigned to another study, of T cells in Graves' hyperthyroidism and ophthalmopathy.

The material was peripheral blood mononuclear cells (PBMCs), obtained at new diagnosis, from a patient treated with antithyroid drugs. All receptors derive from a woman younger than 45 with Graves disease.

The table lists this clonotype with a few counts. Here the CDR3 reads CASSFRTGPNNEQFF. The CDR3 DNA sequence: TGTGCCAGCAGCTTTCGTACTGGCCCCAACAATGAGCAGTTCTTC. The chain links TRBV11-2 to TRBJ2-1, with D unclear. V was pared by 3 bases and J by 5 bases, with 14 bases between. Looked up from germline, CDR1 is SGHAT and CDR2 is FQNNGV. The CDR3 length is 15 residues.

This clonotype was detected ten times or more. The rearrangement links TRBV7-9 to TRBJ2-2; D is unclear. This CDR3 comprises 14 residues. Germline values: CDR1 SEHNR, CDR2 FQNEAQ (reference sequence). V lost 5 bases and J 6 bases, leaving 13 bases between the germline ends. As DNA, the CDR3 is TGTGCCAGCAGCCCGGACCATGACCCCGGGGAGCTGTTTTTT. It translates to CASSPDHDPGELFF.

This clonotype was seen ten or more times. The chain uses TRBV10-3 and TRBJ2-1, with D maybe TRBD2 (5 bases). Germline V gene sequence: CDR1 ENHRY, CDR2 SYGVKD. V dropped 0 bases and J dropped 5 bases, with 14 bases sitting between them. The CDR3 has 16 amino acids. The CDR3 coding sequence is TGTGCCATCAGTGAGTCATTTGTGAGGGCCGACAATGAGCAGTTCTTC. It translates to CAISESFVRADNEQFF.

This clonotype was recorded at least ten times. This rearrangement joins TRBV7-2 to TRBJ1-2; D is ambiguous. Per germline, CDR1 SGHTA and CDR2 FQGNSA. The CDR3 is 13 residues long. V was trimmed by 5 bases and J by 4 bases, leaving 11 bases between them. The CDR3 here is CASSTRLSYGYTF. CDR3 DNA: TGTGCCAGCAGCACCAGACTCAGCTATGGCTACACCTTC.

This chain connects TRBV7-9 to TRBJ2-1, with TRBD2 matching 9 bases. The CDR3 consists of 16 residues. Trimming removed 5 bases from V and 9 bases from J; junction bases left unmatched: 14. The germline V gene encodes CDR1 SEHNR and CDR2 FQNEAQ (reference sequence). The CDR3 sequence is CASSRLWTSVWGEQFF. DNA of the CDR3: TGTGCCAGCAGCCGCTTATGGACTAGCGTATGGGGTGAGCAGTTCTTC.

This clonotype was seen many times. V usage is TRBV27 and J usage is TRBJ2-7; 9 nucleotides match TRBD2. J lost 2 bases, V lost 3 bases, and 2 bases had no gene match. CDR3 size: 14 residues. From germline, CDR1 is MNHEY and CDR2 SMNVEV (reference sequence). CDR3 DNA sequence: TGTGCCAGCAGTTTGATAGCGGGAGCCTACGAGCAGTACTTC. It translates to CASSLIAGAYEQYF.